This entry concerns a single TCR beta chain. What antigen it recognizes has not been identified. The sample holds no much larger clone one base away, and base qualities are not on file. These data come from a study of CD8+ T cells in alopecia areata (dated by TCRdb to between 2017 and 2018). Broadly, across the study: Treated patients were enrolled in an open-label pilot trial of oral tofacitinib at 5 to 10 mg twice daily for moderate-to-severe alopecia areata. Patients received tofacitinib for 6 to 18 months and were then followed off drug for 6 months to check for delayed response and recurrence. In both human patients and the C3H/HeJ mouse model, the study applied high-throughput TCRbeta sequencing to look at T cell clonal expansion in alopecia areata. Scalp tissue and sorted CD4+ and CD8+ peripheral blood T cells from patchy and totalis/universalis alopecia areata patients and from healthy controls were covered by human TCRbeta sequencing. Tofacitinib-treated patients had biopsies at baseline and at 4 and 24 weeks of treatment, with a later scalp biopsy in several patients. Scalp clonality was compared among normal scalp (n=4), patchy alopecia areata scalp (n=8), and alopecia totalis/universalis scalp (n=8). RNA was extracted with the PAXgene miRNA kit for fixed scalp, the miRNeasy kit for PBMCs, and the RNeasy kit for mouse skin. Amplification of TCRbeta CDR3 regions was done by immunoSEQ multiplex PCR using 35 Vbeta forward primers and 13 Jbeta reverse primers.

At the junction V is shortened by 4 bases and J by 9 bases, with 16 bases in between. Spanning cysteine to phenylalanine, the CDR3 consists of 14 amino acids. The sequence is cut down to CDR3 DNA, 42 bases in frame from base 1. Looking up the germline V gene yields CDR1 SQVTM and CDR2 ANQGSEA. Library creation used the immunoSEQ multiplex PCR assay. For TCR sequencing, RNA was extracted from every sample and reverse transcribed into cDNA to serve as template. First-strand cDNA was synthesized with SuperScript III using a 2:1 mix of oligo-dT and random hexamers. Amplification bias was assessed with a synthetic immune receptor repertoire, and residual bias was removed computationally. Per the original workflow: Raw reads were preprocessed to remove errors, and CDR3 was defined by IMGT conventions from the conserved cysteine to phenylalanine. To get clonality, Shannon entropy was normalized by log2 of the number of productive unique TCRs and the result was subtracted from 1. Scalp TCRbeta sequences were cross-referenced with sorted blood CD4 and CD8 repertoires so that the CD4 or CD8 identity of scalp clones could be inferred. TCRdb provides this immuneACCESS table in a form limited to in-frame rearrangements. Some clones are lacking; in checked studies, under half of them reflect an unresolved V gene, and why the rest are absent is not known. The D gene and trimming were derived from the DNA, and the V and J assignments and clone size from that table. The sample table shows around 98,000 clones, and under 45% are seen once. Around 0.8% of the sample belongs to the ten largest clones.

Lesional scalp punch biopsies and peripheral blood were collected from alopecia areata patients. PBMCs were isolated by density centrifugation and stained for CD3, CD4 and CD8, and CD4+ and CD8+ T cells were sorted on a FACSAria. The full study reports these points: Lesional scalp, especially in alopecia totalis/universalis, showed higher clonality and more expanded CD8+ clones than normal scalp, suggesting antigenic drive. Scalp TCR repertoire analysis is complicated because resident alphabeta T cells in normal human skin are also sequenced, whereas mouse skin is dominated by gammadelta T cells. Shared TCR sequences between patients were less evident than in mice, which may be partly attributable to HLA diversity in the patient population.

Sequenced input: CD4+ T cells sorted from blood. The sequence is built from TRBV29-1 and TRBJ1-6; the D gene identity is not certain. The sequence was collected from a human donor with alopecia areata. The nucleotides are TGCAGCGTTGCGGAGATAGGGAGCCCTTCACCCCTCCACTTT. Its product reads: CSVAEIGSPSPLHF.